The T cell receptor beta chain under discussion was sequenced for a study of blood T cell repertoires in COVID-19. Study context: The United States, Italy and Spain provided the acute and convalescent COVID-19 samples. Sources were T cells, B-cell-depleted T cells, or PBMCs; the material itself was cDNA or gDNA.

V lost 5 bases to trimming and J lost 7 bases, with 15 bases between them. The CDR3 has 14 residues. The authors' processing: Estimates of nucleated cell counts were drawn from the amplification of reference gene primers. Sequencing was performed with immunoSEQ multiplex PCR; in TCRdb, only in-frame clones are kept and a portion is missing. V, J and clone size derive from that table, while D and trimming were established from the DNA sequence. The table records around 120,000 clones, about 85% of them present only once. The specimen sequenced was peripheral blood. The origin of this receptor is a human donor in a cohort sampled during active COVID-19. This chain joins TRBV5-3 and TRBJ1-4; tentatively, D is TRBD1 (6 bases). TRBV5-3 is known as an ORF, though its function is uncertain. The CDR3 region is CARRPGGGCEKLFF. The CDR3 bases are TGTGCCAGAAGACCGGGAGGGGGTTGTGAAAAACTGTTTTTT.